The 21 T cell receptor beta chains listed next were all sequenced from one sample in a study of blood T cell repertoires in COVID-19. TCRdb keeps only in-frame clones here, not all; method: immunoSEQ multiplex PCR. Of some 270,000 clones in the sample, 84% were seen once. The sequencing sample was made of peripheral blood. The receptor set was obtained from a woman aged 40 to 50 who had recovered from COVID-19.

The rearrangement joins TRBV5-1 to TRBJ2-1; no clear D gene. This CDR3 contains 14 residues. The V gene lost 0 bases and the J gene lost 3 bases, with 7 bases spanning the gap. The V gene's germline CDR1 is SGHRS and CDR2 YFSETQ. The CDR3 is CASSLVQIYNEQFF. The CDR3 nucleotides are TGCGCCAGCAGCTTGGTACAGATCTACAATGAGCAGTTCTTC.

This clone was picked up many times. This chain uses TRBV19 with TRBJ2-3, with D possibly matching TRBD2 (7 bases). The germline V gene encodes CDR1 LNHDA and CDR2 SQIVND (reference sequence). The CDR3 runs to 16 residues. The V gene lost 5 bases and the J gene lost 5 bases, with 20 bases spanning the gap. The DNA for the CDR3 is TGTGCCAGTAGTGCCCGAGCTGGGGGGGCCGGAGATACGCAGTATTTT. It codes for CASSARAGGAGDTQYF.

Details on this clone: An end of the junction differs from the germline gene, which may be a read error. V is TRBV5-5 and J is TRBJ1-1; 8 bases agree with TRBD1. The germline CDR1 and CDR2 sequences are SGHKS and YYEKEE (reference sequence). CDR3 size: 14 residues. The CDR3 is CASRLDRVITEAFF. In nucleotides, the CDR3 is TGTGCCAGCAGATTGGACAGGGTCATCACTGAAGCTTTCTTT.

V usage is TRBV10-3 and J usage is TRBJ1-2, with 7 bases identical to TRBD1. The CDR3 is 13 residues long. In germline, CDR1 is ENHRY, CDR2 SYGVKD. V dropped 6 bases and J dropped 8; count of bases not matched to a gene: 9. CDR3 in amino acids: CAIRQGDGGGYTF. Here the CDR3 DNA reads TGTGCCATCAGGCAGGGGGACGGTGGGGGCTACACCTTC.

The rearrangement uses TRBV28 and TRBJ2-2; D gene ambiguous. Per the germline V gene, CDR1 is MDHEN and CDR2 is SYDVKM. The CDR3 length is 12 residues. Trimming stripped 5 bases from V and 4 bases from J, with 5 bases between. CDR3 nucleotide sequence: TGTGCCAGCAGTCCTACCACCGGGGAGCTGTTTTTT. This encodes CASSPTTGELFF. Based on the CDR3 plus reference TRBV28 and TRBJ2-2, the full variable domain is DVKVTQSSRYLVKRTGEKVFLECVQDMDHENMFWYRQDPGLGLRLIYFSYDVKMKEKGDIPEGYSVSREKKERFSLILESASTNQTSMYLCASSPTTGELFFGEGSRLTVL.

The rearrangement uses TRBV6-5 and TRBJ2-2; the match to TRBD2 covers 10 bases. Trimming took 6 bases from V and 6 from J; bases not matched to a gene: 7. The CDR3 loop spans 15 amino acids. Looked up from germline, CDR1 is MNHEY and CDR2 is SVGAGI. The CDR3 DNA is TGTGCCAGCAGCGCAGCTAGCGGGGGTTCCGGGGAGCTGTTTTTT. Its protein product is CASSAASGGSGELFF.

The chain combines TRBV6-5 with TRBJ1-1; the D gene is possibly TRBD1 (6 bases). CDR3 size: 13 residues. CDR1 MNHEY and CDR2 SVGAGI come from the germline V gene. V lost 11 bases, J lost 1 base, and 14 bases lay in between. The CDR3 sequence: CAAFGTPNTEAFF. The CDR3 DNA is TGTGCCGCCTTCGGGACACCGAACACTGAAGCTTTCTTT.

The chain carries TRBV18 and TRBJ2-1; weak D call: TRBD1 (5 bases). The CDR3 spans 13 residues. V was trimmed by 8 bases and J by 7 bases, leaving 15 bases between them. The V gene's germline CDR1 is KGHSH and CDR2 LQKENI. The CDR3 protein is CASPRRQTNEQFF. The CDR3 DNA is TGTGCCAGCCCTCGTCGACAGACTAATGAGCAGTTCTTC.

CDR3 DNA: TGTGCCAGCATTTCAGGAGGGGCCCTATTTTCTAACTATGGCTACACCTTC. Its translation is CASISGGALFSNYGYTF. V gene TRBV5-6 combines with J gene TRBJ1-2; tentatively, D is TRBD1 (5 bases). The germline V and J ends were trimmed by 6 bases and 0 bases, with 21 bases remaining between them. The CDR3 extends over 17 amino acids. The germline gives CDR1 SGHDT, CDR2 YYEEEE.

This chain connects TRBV2 to TRBJ1-2; D call uncertain. Germline values: CDR1 SNHLY, CDR2 FYNNEI. The CDR3 length is 13 residues. Trimming shortened V by 2 bases and J by 4 bases, and 8 bases separated the two germline ends. The CDR3 loop reads CASSENIFYGYTF. In nucleotides, the CDR3 is TGTGCCAGCAGTGAAAACATTTTCTATGGCTACACCTTC.

This chain joins TRBV5-1 and TRBJ2-5, with TRBD2 as a possible D gene (5 bases). The CDR3 totals 16 residues. Deletions cut 0 bases from V and 4 bases from J, with 16 bases between. The germline CDR1 and CDR2 sequences are SGHRS and YFSETQ. CDR3 sequence: CASSLASGLDLETQYF. As DNA, the CDR3 is TGCGCCAGCAGCTTGGCCTCCGGACTCGATCTAGAGACCCAGTACTTC.

This chain connects TRBV6-5 to TRBJ2-7; TRBD2 aligns across 7 bases. The CDR3 loop spans 11 amino acids. Germline assignment: CDR1 MNHEY and CDR2 SVGAGI. With 6 bases clipped from V and 5 bases from J, the junction kept 1 base outside the gene matches. The chain's CDR3 is CASRAGDEQYF. The DNA for the CDR3 is TGTGCCAGCAGGGCGGGGGACGAGCAGTACTTC.

In regard to this clone: This CDR3 is also generated by other DNA sequences in the sample. The rearrangement uses TRBV9 and TRBJ1-5; D remains ambiguous. V lost 0 bases and J lost 2, with 9 bases in between. Germline V lookup: CDR1 SGDLS, CDR2 YYNGEE. The CDR3 sequence is 15 residues long. This chain's CDR3 is CASSVDPGGNQPQHF. CDR3 DNA sequence: TGTGCCAGCAGCGTAGATCCCGGAGGCAATCAGCCCCAGCATTTT.

The chain employs TRBV6-5 and TRBJ1-5; D ambiguous. CDR1 and CDR2 from the germline V gene are MNHEY and SVGAGI. V was shortened by 7 bases and J by 0 bases, with 7 bases between the two germline ends. This CDR3 spans 13 amino acids. Here the CDR3 reads CASNGNSNQPQHF. The CDR3 coding sequence is TGTGCCAGCAACGGTAATAGCAATCAGCCCCAGCATTTT.

The chain couples TRBV7-2 to TRBJ2-2, with unresolved D. Germline values: CDR1 SGHTA, CDR2 FQGNSA. V lost 1 base, J lost 2 bases, and 8 bases lay in between. The CDR3 extends over 15 amino acids. CDR3 residues: CASSLGGYNTGELFF. The CDR3 region has the DNA TGTGCCAGCAGCTTAGGAGGTTATAACACCGGGGAGCTGTTTTTT.

The chain couples TRBV2 to TRBJ1-5, with D tentatively TRBD1 (6 bases). From germline, CDR1 is SNHLY and CDR2 FYNNEI. This CDR3 contains 16 residues. V lost 5 bases and J lost 3, with 17 bases in between. CDR3 in amino acids: CASSLRTVGPNQPQHF. The CDR3 DNA follows: TGTGCCAGCAGTCTACGGACAGTCGGGCCCAATCAGCCCCAGCATTTT.

The rearrangement uses TRBV3-1 (or the pseudogene TRBV3-2) and TRBJ1-3; perhaps TRBD1 as D (5 bases). Germline CDR1 and CDR2: LGHDT and YNNKEL (reference sequence). V shed 7 bases and J shed 2 bases, with 24 bases lying between them. The CDR3 is made up of 18 amino acids. The CDR3 nucleotides are TGTGCCAGCACCTCCCGAGGCTATAGGGGTCTGGCTGGAAACACCATATATTTT. Amino acids: CASTSRGYRGLAGNTIYF.

This sequence joins TRBV3-1 (or the pseudogene TRBV3-2) and TRBJ2-7, with 12 bases matching TRBD1. V shed 2 bases, J shed 5 bases, and the junction held 10 bases outside the gene matches. The CDR3 spans 17 residues. Germline values: CDR1 LGHDT, CDR2 YNNKEL (reference sequence). The CDR3 bases are TGTGCCAGCAGCCAATGGGGACAGGGGGCGCGTTCCGACGAGCAGTACTTC. This translates into CASSQWGQGARSDEQYF.

The V gene is TRBV3-1 (or the pseudogene TRBV3-2), the J gene TRBJ2-5, with TRBD1 identical over 7 bases. With 4 bases clipped from V and 2 bases from J, the junction kept 7 bases outside the gene matches. The CDR3 is 15 amino acids. Germline V lookup: CDR1 LGHDT, CDR2 YNNKEL (reference sequence). CDR3 sequence: CASSRGDRDQETQYF. The CDR3 coding sequence is TGTGCCAGCAGCCGAGGAGACAGGGATCAAGAGACCCAGTACTTC.

This chain uses TRBV30 with TRBJ1-5; no clear D gene. CDR3 size: 13 residues. Trimming shortened V by 2 bases and J by 4 bases, and 9 bases separated the two germline ends. From germline, CDR1 is GTSNPN and CDR2 SVGIG (reference sequence). The CDR3 region is CAWSLEKNQPQHF. CDR3 sequence (DNA): TGTGCCTGGAGTCTAGAGAAGAATCAGCCCCAGCATTTT.

V usage is TRBV29-1 and J usage is TRBJ1-2; the D is unclear. Germline loops: CDR1 SQVTM, CDR2 ANQGSEA. Trimming stripped 3 bases from V and 4 bases from J, with 15 bases between. This CDR3 contains 14 residues. The CDR3 DNA reads TGCAGCGTTGAGGGTGCAGACACCGCCTATGGCTACACCTTC. Protein sequence: CSVEGADTAYGYTF.